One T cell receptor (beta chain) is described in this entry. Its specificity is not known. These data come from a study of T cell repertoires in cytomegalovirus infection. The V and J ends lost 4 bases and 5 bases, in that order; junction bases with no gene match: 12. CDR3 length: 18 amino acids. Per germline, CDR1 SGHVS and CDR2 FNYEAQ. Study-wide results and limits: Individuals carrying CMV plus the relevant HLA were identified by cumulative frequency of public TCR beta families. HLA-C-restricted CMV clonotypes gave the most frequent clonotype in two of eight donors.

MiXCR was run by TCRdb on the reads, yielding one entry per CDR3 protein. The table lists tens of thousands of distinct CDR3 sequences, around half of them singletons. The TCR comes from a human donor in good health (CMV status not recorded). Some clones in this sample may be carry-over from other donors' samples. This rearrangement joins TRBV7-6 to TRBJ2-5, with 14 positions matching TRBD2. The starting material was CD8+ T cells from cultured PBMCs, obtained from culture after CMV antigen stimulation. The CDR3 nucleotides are TGTGCCAGCAGCTCCCCGGGACTAGCGGGGGCCTTCAGGGAGACCCAGTACTTC. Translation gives CASSSPGLAGAFRETQYF.